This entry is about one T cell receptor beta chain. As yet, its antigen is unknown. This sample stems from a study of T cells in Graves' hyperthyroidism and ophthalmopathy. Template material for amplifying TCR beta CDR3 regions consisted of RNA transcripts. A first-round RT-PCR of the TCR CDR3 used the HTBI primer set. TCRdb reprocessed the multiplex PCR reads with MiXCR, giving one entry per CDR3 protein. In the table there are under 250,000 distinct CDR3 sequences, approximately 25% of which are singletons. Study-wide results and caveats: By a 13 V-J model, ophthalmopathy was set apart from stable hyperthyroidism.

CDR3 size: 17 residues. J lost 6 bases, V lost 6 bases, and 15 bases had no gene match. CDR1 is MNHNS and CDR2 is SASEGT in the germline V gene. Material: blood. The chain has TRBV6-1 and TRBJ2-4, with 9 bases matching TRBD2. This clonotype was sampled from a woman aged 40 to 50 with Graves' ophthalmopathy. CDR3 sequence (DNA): TGTGCCAGCAGCCCACAGCGGGGGGCCCTCATCGGAAACATTCAGTACTTC. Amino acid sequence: CASSPQRGALIGNIQYF.